What follows are 17 T cell receptor beta chains derived from one specimen sequenced in a study of cytomegalovirus exposure and HLA in healthy donors. The assay was immunoSEQ multiplex PCR, and TCRdb's table has in-frame clones only and misses some. The sample shows under 100,000 clones, roughly 80% of them seen only once. The sequencing sample was made of PBMCs. The receptor source for this set is a young woman in good health and CMV-seropositive.

The chain employs TRBV11-2 and TRBJ2-5; 10 nucleotides match TRBD2. From germline, CDR1 is SGHAT and CDR2 FQNNGV. With 0 bases clipped from V and 3 bases from J, the junction kept 7 bases outside the gene matches. The length of the CDR3 is 17 residues. CDR3 DNA: TGTGCCAGCAGCTTAGACTTCGCACTAGCGGGGAAAGAGACCCAGTACTTC. It is translated as CASSLDFALAGKETQYF.

Points on this clone: One end of the junction is discordant with germline, which a read error may explain. This CDR3 reads CASSLAEAF. The DNA of the CDR3 is TGTGCCAGCAGCTTAGCGGAGGCCTTC. The chain combines TRBV7-9 with TRBJ1-2; D remains ambiguous. The CDR3 spans 9 residues. Germline V gene sequence: CDR1 SEHNR, CDR2 FQNEAQ (reference sequence).

The chain is built from TRBV5-1 and TRBJ2-5; TRBD2 agrees at 8 bases. Germline assignment: CDR1 SGHRS and CDR2 YFSETQ. Trimming at V came to 5 bases and at J to 5 bases, leaving 8 bases not matched to a gene. The CDR3 spans 14 residues. The CDR3 coding sequence is TGCGCCAGCAGGTCCGGGGGGGCTTGGGAGACCCAGTACTTC. Protein sequence: CASRSGGAWETQYF.

By proportion, this clone is medium-sized (0.01 to 0.1%). V usage is TRBV27 and J usage is TRBJ2-5, with D unresolved. The ends were cut back, 1 base at V and 5 bases at J, with 11 bases in the middle. The length of the CDR3 is 14 residues. Germline V gene lookup returns CDR1 MNHEY and CDR2 SMNVEV (reference sequence). The CDR3 spells CASSLLLSGETQYF. The CDR3 DNA is TGTGCCAGCAGTTTATTACTATCCGGGGAGACCCAGTACTTC.

The chain is built from TRBV4-1 and TRBJ1-2; D is unresolved. CDR3 length equals 17 residues. CDR1 is MGHRA, CDR2 YSYEKL, per germline. V was trimmed by 5 bases and J by 0 bases, leaving 19 bases between them. CDR3 coding DNA: TGCGCCAGCAGCTACATCCTGGCGGCCCTCACTAACTATGGCTACACCTTC. Translated: CASSYILAALTNYGYTF.

The chain links TRBV7-6 to TRBJ2-5; D is ambiguous. V dropped 1 base and J dropped 2 bases, with 8 bases sitting between them. The CDR3 runs to 14 residues. Looked up from germline, CDR1 is SGHVS and CDR2 is FNYEAQ. CDR3 residues: CASSLGAVQETQYF. CDR3 nucleotide sequence: TGTGCCAGCAGCTTAGGGGCAGTACAAGAGACCCAGTACTTC.

The V call is TRBV11-3, the J call TRBJ2-2; maybe TRBD2 (6 bases). The CDR3 is made up of 13 amino acids. V gave up 5 bases and J gave up 5 bases, with 9 bases separating them. CDR1 and CDR2 from the germline V gene are SGHNT and YENEEA. For the CDR3, the DNA is TGTGCCAGCAGCGATCGGGGGACCGGGGAGCTGTTTTTT. This gives the protein CASSDRGTGELFF.

This clone was counted only a few times. The V call is TRBV19, the J call TRBJ2-3, with TRBD2 matching 9 bases. Germline lookup yields CDR1 LNHDA and CDR2 SQIVND (reference sequence). The length of the CDR3 is 16 residues. Trimming took 8 bases from V and 2 from J; bases not matched to a gene: 11. This CDR3 reads CASVSSGGLYTDTQYF. The DNA for the CDR3 is TGTGCCAGTGTGAGTAGCGGGGGCCTTTACACAGATACGCAGTATTTT.

The chain employs TRBV28 and TRBJ2-5; tentatively, D is TRBD2 (6 bases). Trimming cost V 3 bases and J 4 bases, with 12 bases left between them. The CDR3 is 14 residues long. Germline lookup yields CDR1 MDHEN and CDR2 SYDVKM. The CDR3: CASSFGGLGETQYF. The CDR3 DNA sequence: TGTGCCAGCAGTTTCGGGGGATTAGGAGAGACCCAGTACTTC.

The chain joins TRBV19 to TRBJ1-2; D gene unclear. The germline V and J ends were trimmed by 6 bases and 0 bases, with 11 bases remaining between them. This CDR3 spans 14 amino acids. Germline CDR1 and CDR2: LNHDA and SQIVND (reference sequence). CDR3: CASRLLTANYGYTF. The CDR3 coding sequence is TGTGCCAGTAGACTCCTCACAGCTAACTATGGCTACACCTTC.

The chain has TRBV9 and TRBJ2-3; no clear D. Trimming removed 3 bases from V and 1 base from J, with 18 bases in between. CDR1 and CDR2 from the germline V gene are SGDLS and YYNGEE. There are 17 residues in the CDR3. The CDR3 reads CASSDSPGQVGTDTQYF. Written as DNA, the CDR3 is TGTGCCAGCAGCGACAGCCCTGGGCAAGTCGGCACAGATACGCAGTATTTT.

The chain couples TRBV21-1 to TRBJ2-5; the D call TRBD2 from the table was never checked on the DNA. TRBV21-1 is listed as a pseudogene. This CDR3 is built from 13 residues. CDR3 sequence (DNA): TGTGCCAGCAGCAAAGGAGGGCCTGAGACCCAGTACTTC. Translated: CASSKGGPETQYF.

The chain uses TRBV19 and TRBJ2-3, with TRBD2 matching 9 bases. Trimming at V came to 5 bases and at J to 2 bases, leaving 8 bases not matched to a gene. CDR1 is LNHDA and CDR2 is SQIVND in the germline V gene (reference sequence). This CDR3 spans 16 amino acids. The CDR3 region has the DNA TGTGCCAGTAGTTCCATACTAGCGGGTTTCACAGATACGCAGTATTTT. Translating it yields CASSSILAGFTDTQYF.

In its sample, this clone was seen a few times. V gene TRBV2 combines with J gene TRBJ2-3; TRBD2 might be the D (6 bases). The CDR3 is 13 amino acids. Germline lookup yields CDR1 SNHLY and CDR2 FYNNEI. V shed 11 bases and J shed 4 bases, with 16 bases lying between them. The CDR3 DNA follows: TGTGCCGGGGGGACGCAGCAGGCAGATACGCAGTATTTT. It translates to CAGGTQQADTQYF.

The rearrangement links TRBV11-2 to TRBJ1-1; 7 bases are a match to TRBD1. The CDR3 is 14 amino acids. Germline assignment: CDR1 SGHAT and CDR2 FQNNGV. J gave up 5 bases and V 0 bases, and 3 bases lay outside the gene matches. As DNA, the CDR3 is TGTGCCAGCAGCTTAGAGGCAGGGGGAACTGAAGCTTTCTTT. This gives the protein CASSLEAGGTEAFF. Filled out from reference TRBV11-2 and TRBJ1-1, the complete variable domain reads EAGVAQSPRYKIIEKRQSVAFWCNPISGHATLYWYQQILGQGPKLLIQFQNNGVVDDSQLPKDRFSAERLKGVDSTLKIQPAKLEDSAVYLCASSLEAGGTEAFFGQGTRLTVV.

This clone occurred a few times. The chain recombines TRBV7-9 with TRBJ1-2; possible D gene TRBD1, 6 bases. V was pared by 5 bases and J by 5 bases, with 21 bases between. The CDR3 has 16 amino acids. Germline loops: CDR1 SEHNR, CDR2 FQNEAQ (reference sequence). The chain's CDR3 is CASSIRGGASEYGYTF. CDR3 in DNA: TGTGCCAGCAGCATTCGGGGGGGGGCTTCGGAATATGGCTACACCTTC.

The V and J genes are TRBV18 and TRBJ1-4, with 7 bases aligning to TRBD1. CDR1 and CDR2 from the germline V gene are KGHSH and LQKENI. V shed 0 bases, J shed 6 bases, and the junction held 4 bases outside the gene matches. CDR3 length: 15 amino acids. CDR3 region: CASSPPGQVDEKLFF. The CDR3 DNA is TGTGCCAGCTCACCACCTGGACAGGTGGATGAAAAACTGTTTTTT.